This T cell receptor (beta chain) was recorded in a study of cytomegalovirus exposure and HLA in healthy donors. Details on this clone: The antigen remains undetermined.

Method: immunoSEQ multiplex PCR; TCRdb's copy keeps in-frame clones and lacks some. The data show 43,000 or so clones, about 93% seen once. Study-level findings and limits: Listed as cytomegalovirus-associated were 170 or so TCR beta chains. According to a later analysis, TCR clusters from the first cohort tended to co-occur in the roughly 130 validation repertoires.

The sequencing sample was made of PBMCs. The clonotype was recovered from a man younger than 35 in good health and CMV-seronegative.

The CDR3 sequence is CASTPGGGNSPLHF. The CDR3 coding sequence is TGTGCCAGCACCCCAGGGGGTGGTAATTCACCCCTCCACTTT. V usage is TRBV6-5 and J usage is TRBJ1-6; 7 positions match TRBD1. The CDR3 consists of 14 residues. V shed 7 bases and J 6 bases; nucleotides not matched to a gene: 6. Germline V gene sequence: CDR1 MNHEY, CDR2 SVGAGI.